This TCR beta chain is from a study of siplizumab effects on memory and regulatory T cells. Germline assignment: CDR1 MGHRA and CDR2 YSYEKL. The ends lost 2 bases at V and 4 bases at J; junction bases unmatched: 2. This CDR3 has 14 amino acids. Study outcomes and limitations: Siplizumab led to significantly less abundant alloreactive sequences that could be traced back to unstimulated CD4+ memory cells. Naive T cells seemed more diverse than memory cells; they also seemed major alloresponse contributors.

The protocol was immunoSEQ multiplex PCR, while the TCRdb copy is restricted to in-frame clones and leaves out a portion. Of some 97,000 clones listed, more than 90% are singletons. Remarks on this clone: Its cognate antigen is unknown.

This chain uses TRBV4-1 with TRBJ2-1; TRBD1 agrees at 7 bases. This receptor was obtained from a human donor in good health. Some clones in this sample may be carry-over from other donors' samples. The sample consisted of CD4+ T cells sorted from blood. DNA of the CDR3: TGCGCCAGCAGCCAATGGGACAGATACAATGAGCAGTTCTTC. Translation gives CASSQWDRYNEQFF.